The 16 T cell receptor beta chains below all came from one sample that was sequenced in a study of cytomegalovirus exposure and HLA in healthy donors (dated by TCRdb to 2016 to 2017). Libraries were constructed by the immunoSEQ multiplex PCR assay. For the multiplex PCR, a mixture combining 60 forward primers for TCR Vbeta segments and 13 reverse primers for TCR Jbeta segments was used. TCRdb provides this immuneACCESS table in a form limited to in-frame rearrangements. Some clones are lacking; in checked studies, under half of them reflect an unresolved V gene, and why the rest are absent is not known. In all, the sample holds more than 50,000 clones, and about 72% of those were seen once. The ten largest account for roughly 25% of the sample. The sequencing sample was made of PBMCs. These receptors all come from a man aged 50 to 59 in good health and CMV-seropositive.

This clone is a singleton in its sample. The rearrangement joins TRBV6-5 to TRBJ2-2, with 8 bases that match TRBD2. This CDR3 spans 16 amino acids. Germline CDR1 MNHEY, CDR2 SVGAGI. The J segment lost 2 bases and the V segment lost 1 base, leaving 3 bases of the junction unmatched. The CDR3 DNA reads as TGTGCCAGCAGTTACTACGGGGGGGCCAACACCGGGGAGCTGTTTTTT. Residues: CASSYYGGANTGELFF.

The V call is TRBV6-1, the J call TRBJ1-2, with D tentatively TRBD1 (5 bases). The CDR3 has 14 amino acids. Per the germline V gene, CDR1 is MNHNS and CDR2 is SASEGT. V was cut by 2 bases and J by 2 bases, with 9 bases left in between. The CDR3 loop is CASSEKGRNYGYTF. DNA of the CDR3: TGTGCCAGCAGTGAAAAGGGGAGGAACTATGGCTACACCTTC.

This clone occurred many times. This probably arose from a read error, given a far larger clone one base away. This same CDR3 is encoded by further DNA sequences in the sample. The rearrangement uses TRBV5-1 and TRBJ2-1; 15 bases map to TRBD2. The germline gives CDR1 SGHRS, CDR2 YFSETQ. This CDR3 is 15 amino acids long. The trim removed 3 bases at V and 8 bases at J, leaving 3 bases unmatched. This CDR3 is CASSSGLAGGDEQFF. As DNA, the CDR3 is TGCGCCAGCAGCTCAGGACTAGCGGGAGGGGATGAGCAGTTCTTC.

The chain has TRBV6-5 and TRBJ2-1, with TRBD2 identical over 13 bases. CDR1 and CDR2 from the germline V gene are MNHEY and SVGAGI. The CDR3 extends over 15 amino acids. V gave up 6 bases and J gave up 2 bases; unmatched junction bases: 1. The CDR3, as DNA: TGTGCCAGCAGAGGGACTAGCGGGGCCTACAATGAGCAGTTCTTC. Protein sequence: CASRGTSGAYNEQFF.

This clone was observed a single time. The chain links TRBV2 to TRBJ1-1, with 8 bases aligning to TRBD1. V shed 11 bases, J shed 0 bases, and the junction held 8 bases outside the gene matches. From germline, CDR1 is SNHLY and CDR2 FYNNEI. This CDR3 has 14 amino acids. The CDR3 reads CASWNRGLNTEAFF. In DNA, the CDR3 is TGTGCCTCATGGAACAGGGGGTTGAACACTGAAGCTTTCTTT. Full variable domain (outside the CDR3, taken from reference TRBV2 and TRBJ1-1): EPEVTQTPSHQVTQMGQEVILRCVPISNHLYFYWYRQILGQKVEFLVSFYNNEISEKSEIFDDQFSVERPDGSNFTLKIRSTKLEDSAMYFCASWNRGLNTEAFFGQGTRLTVV.

The J gene is TRBJ2-7, the V gene TRBV28; D is uncertain. This CDR3 has 14 residues. Per germline, CDR1 MDHEN and CDR2 SYDVKM. Trimming stripped 5 bases from V and 5 bases from J, with 16 bases between. The CDR3 protein is CASSRTSLRHEQYF. CDR3 bases: TGTGCCAGCAGTCGAACTTCCCTGAGGCACGAGCAGTACTTC.

The V gene is TRBV7-2, the J gene TRBJ2-1; 9 bases are a match to TRBD2. Trimming at V came to 0 bases and at J to 6 bases, leaving 6 bases not matched to a gene. Germline V lookup: CDR1 SGHTA, CDR2 FQGNSA. This CDR3 region has 16 residues. CDR3 in DNA: TGTGCCAGCAGCTTAGCAGGGCTAGCGGGGACCAATGAGCAGTTCTTC. Its translation: CASSLAGLAGTNEQFF.

The chain recombines TRBV7-9 with TRBJ2-5; 10 bases line up with TRBD2. The CDR3 is 18 amino acids. The germline CDR1 and CDR2 sequences are SEHNR and FQNEAQ (reference sequence). V lost 1 base and J lost 7; bases outside the gene matches: 15. The CDR3 bases are TGTGCCAGCAGCTTAGTTCCTGGTGGACTAGCGGCCTTGCGGACCCAGTACTTC. Translation gives CASSLVPGGLAALRTQYF.

This clone was observed once. A junction end diverges from the germline sequence, so it may reflect a read error. V gene TRBV7-2 combines with J gene TRBJ1-5, with 8 bases identical to TRBD1. The V gene's germline CDR1 is SGHTA and CDR2 FQGNSA. This CDR3 is 13 amino acids long. CDR3 in DNA: TGTGCCAACAGCGTGGACAGGGCCCAGCCCCAGCATTTT. As protein: CANSVDRAQPQHF.

The V gene is TRBV7-6, the J gene TRBJ1-1, with a possible D match to TRBD1 (5 bases). Between the trimmed V and J ends, which lost 1 base and 14 bases, there was a span of 14 bases. CDR1 SGHVS and CDR2 FNYEAQ come from the germline V gene. The CDR3 is made up of 12 amino acids. The CDR3 DNA reads as TGTGCCAGCAGCTTAGTAGGGGCCCGGGAGTTCTTT. Its translation: CASSLVGAREFF.

This clone appeared a single time. J is TRBJ1-1 and V is TRBV28; 9 positions agree with TRBD1. The V and J ends lost 5 bases and 6 bases, in that order; junction bases with no gene match: 4. This CDR3 has 13 residues. Per germline, CDR1 MDHEN and CDR2 SYDVKM. CDR3 nucleotide sequence: TGTGCCAGCAGTGAACAGGGGGCGCCTGAAGCTTTCTTT. Translation: CASSEQGAPEAFF.

The chain has TRBV30 and TRBJ2-7; D may be TRBD1 (7 bases). The V end lost 5 bases, the J end lost 3 bases, and 11 bases lay between the germline ends. The CDR3 is 12 residues long. Germline CDR1 GTSNPN, CDR2 SVGIG (reference sequence). In DNA form, the CDR3 reads TGTGCCTGGTGGAGGGACAGCTACGAGCAGTACTTC. It yields the protein CAWWRDSYEQYF.

This sequence joins TRBV19 and TRBJ1-5; 9 bases align to TRBD1. The V gene's germline CDR1 is LNHDA and CDR2 SQIVND (reference sequence). J gave up 4 bases and V 3 bases, and 10 bases lay outside the gene matches. This CDR3 has 17 residues. The CDR3 is CASSIRRNRGQNQPQHF. CDR3 nucleotide sequence: TGTGCCAGTAGTATTCGGCGCAACAGGGGGCAGAATCAGCCCCAGCATTTT.

The rearrangement joins TRBV12-1 to TRBJ1-1; the D call TRBD1 from the table was never checked on the DNA. TRBV12-1 is designated a pseudogene. The CDR3 runs 17 residues. CDR3 in DNA: TGTGCCAGCAGCCACACAAGGGGAGGGACAGGGAGGGCTCGGGCTTTCTTT. Encoded protein: CASSHTRGGTGRARAFF.

The V and J genes are TRBV30 and TRBJ2-6; TRBD1 aligns across 10 bases. J lost 0 bases, V lost 7 bases, and 6 bases had no gene match. The CDR3 totals 16 residues. The germline gives CDR1 GTSNPN, CDR2 SVGIG (reference sequence). CDR3 loop: CASWTGGYSGANVLTF. As DNA, the CDR3 is TGTGCCTCTTGGACAGGGGGTTACTCTGGGGCCAACGTCCTGACTTTC.

The rearrangement uses TRBV10-3 and TRBJ2-3; 10 bases are shared with TRBD2. The germline gives CDR1 ENHRY, CDR2 SYGVKD. This CDR3 is built from 16 residues. The V segment lost 6 bases and the J segment 4 bases; nucleotides outside the gene matches: 10. This CDR3 reads CAISDPSGSSSDTQYF. The CDR3 nucleotides read TGTGCCATCAGCGACCCTAGCGGGAGCAGTTCAGATACGCAGTATTTT.